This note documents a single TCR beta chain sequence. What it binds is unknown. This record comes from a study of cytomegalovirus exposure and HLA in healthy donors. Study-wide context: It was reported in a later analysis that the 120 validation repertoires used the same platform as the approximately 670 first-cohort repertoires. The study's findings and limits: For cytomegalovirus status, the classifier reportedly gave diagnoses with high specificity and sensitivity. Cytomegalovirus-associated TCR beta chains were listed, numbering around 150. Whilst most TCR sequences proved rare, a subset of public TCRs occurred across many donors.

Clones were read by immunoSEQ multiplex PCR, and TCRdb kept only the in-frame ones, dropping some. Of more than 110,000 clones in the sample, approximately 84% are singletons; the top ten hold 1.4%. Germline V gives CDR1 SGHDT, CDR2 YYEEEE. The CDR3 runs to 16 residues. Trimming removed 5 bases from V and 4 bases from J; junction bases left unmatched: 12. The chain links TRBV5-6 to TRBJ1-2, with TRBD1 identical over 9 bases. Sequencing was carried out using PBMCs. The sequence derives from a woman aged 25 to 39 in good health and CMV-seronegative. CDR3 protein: CASRRGTGYSLYGYTF. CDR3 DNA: TGTGCCAGCAGGAGGGGGACAGGGTATTCCCTCTATGGCTACACCTTC.